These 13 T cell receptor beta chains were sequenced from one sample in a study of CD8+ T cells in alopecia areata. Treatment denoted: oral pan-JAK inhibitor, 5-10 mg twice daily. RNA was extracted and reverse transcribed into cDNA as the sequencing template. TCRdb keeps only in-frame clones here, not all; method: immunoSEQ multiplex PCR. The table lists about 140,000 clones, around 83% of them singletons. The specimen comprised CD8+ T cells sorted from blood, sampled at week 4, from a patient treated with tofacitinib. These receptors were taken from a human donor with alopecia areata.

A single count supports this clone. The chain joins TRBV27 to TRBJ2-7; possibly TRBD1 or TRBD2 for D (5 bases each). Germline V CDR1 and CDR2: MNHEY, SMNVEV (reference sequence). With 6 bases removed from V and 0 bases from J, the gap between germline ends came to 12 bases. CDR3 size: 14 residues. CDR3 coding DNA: TGTGCCAGCAGCTTCGGGACCAACTCCTACGAGCAGTACTTC. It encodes CASSFGTNSYEQYF.

The DNA for the CDR3 is TGTGCCAGCAGCCCCCGAGCGGGTGGATACGAGCAGTTCTTC. Translating it yields CASSPRAGGYEQFF. The chain employs TRBV5-4 and TRBJ2-1, with a tentative D call TRBD2 (6 bases). Germline lookup yields CDR1 SGHNT and CDR2 YYREEE (reference sequence). Trimming took 4 bases from V and 10 from J, leaving 18 bases between them. The CDR3 consists of 14 residues.

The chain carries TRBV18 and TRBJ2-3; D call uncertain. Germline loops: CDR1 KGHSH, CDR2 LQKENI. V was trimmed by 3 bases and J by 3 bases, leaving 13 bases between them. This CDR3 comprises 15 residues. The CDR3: CASSPLTQGTDTQYF. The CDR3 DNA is TGTGCCAGCTCACCTCTGACTCAAGGGACAGATACGCAGTATTTT.

In DNA, the CDR3 is TGTGCCAGCAGTTGGGCGGATCCATACAATGAGCAGTTCTTC. It yields the protein CASSWADPYNEQFF. This sequence joins TRBV27 and TRBJ2-1; D is undetermined. V was cut by 4 bases and J by 4 bases, with 11 bases left in between. This CDR3 has 14 amino acids. Germline V gene lookup returns CDR1 MNHEY and CDR2 SMNVEV (reference sequence).

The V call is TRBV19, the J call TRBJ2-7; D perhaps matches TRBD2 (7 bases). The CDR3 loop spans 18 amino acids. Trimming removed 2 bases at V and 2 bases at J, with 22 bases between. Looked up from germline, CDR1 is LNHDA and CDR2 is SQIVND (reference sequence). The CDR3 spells CASSIISGAGASTYEQYF. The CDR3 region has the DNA TGTGCCAGTAGTATAATTAGTGGGGCGGGGGCATCCACCTACGAGCAGTACTTC.

The CDR3 DNA is TGCGCCAGCAGCTTCCCCGGGACAGATTCCACAGATACGCAGTATTTT. Its translation is CASSFPGTDSTDTQYF. V and J are TRBV5-1 and TRBJ2-3; TRBD1 aligns across 7 bases. The CDR3 runs 16 residues. Germline-derived CDR1 and CDR2 are SGHRS and YFSETQ. V shed 2 bases, J shed 2 bases, and the junction held 8 bases outside the gene matches.

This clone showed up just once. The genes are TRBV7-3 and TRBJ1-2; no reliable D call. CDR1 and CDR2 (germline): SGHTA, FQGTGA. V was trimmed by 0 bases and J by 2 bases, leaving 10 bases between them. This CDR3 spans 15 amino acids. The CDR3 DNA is TGTGCCAGCAGCTTAACGTCCGGTTCCAACTATGGCTACACCTTC. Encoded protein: CASSLTSGSNYGYTF.

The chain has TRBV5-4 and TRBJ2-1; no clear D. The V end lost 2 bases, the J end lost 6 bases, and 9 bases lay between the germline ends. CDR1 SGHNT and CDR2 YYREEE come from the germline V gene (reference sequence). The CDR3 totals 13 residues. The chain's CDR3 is CASSFGGANEQFF. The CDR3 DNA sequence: TGTGCCAGCAGCTTTGGCGGCGCCAATGAGCAGTTCTTC.

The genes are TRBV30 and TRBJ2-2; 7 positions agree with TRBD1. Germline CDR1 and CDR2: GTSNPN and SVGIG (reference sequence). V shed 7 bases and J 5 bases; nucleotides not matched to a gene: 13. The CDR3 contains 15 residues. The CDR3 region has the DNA TGTGCCTTACTTCCGGGGACAGTGGAAACCGGGGAGCTGTTTTTT. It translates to CALLPGTVETGELFF.

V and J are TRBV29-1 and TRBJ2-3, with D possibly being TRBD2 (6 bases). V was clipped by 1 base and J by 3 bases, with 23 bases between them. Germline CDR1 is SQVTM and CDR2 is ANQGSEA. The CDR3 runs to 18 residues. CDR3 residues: CSVEGGLVGGVATDTQYF. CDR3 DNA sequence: TGCAGCGTTGAAGGAGGGTTGGTTGGAGGGGTAGCAACAGATACGCAGTATTTT.

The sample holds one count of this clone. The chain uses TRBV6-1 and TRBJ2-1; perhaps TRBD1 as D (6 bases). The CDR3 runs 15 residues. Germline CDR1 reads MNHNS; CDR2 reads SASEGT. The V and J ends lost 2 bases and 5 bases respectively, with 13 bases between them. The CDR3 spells CASSEFRTANNEQFF. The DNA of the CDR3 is TGTGCCAGCAGTGAATTCCGGACAGCCAACAATGAGCAGTTCTTC.

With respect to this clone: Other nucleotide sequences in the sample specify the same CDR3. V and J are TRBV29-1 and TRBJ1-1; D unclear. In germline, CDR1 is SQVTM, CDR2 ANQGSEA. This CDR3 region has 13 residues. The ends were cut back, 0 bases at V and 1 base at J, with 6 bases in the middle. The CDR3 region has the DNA TGCAGCGTTGAAGATCGAGGGAACACTGAAGCTTTCTTT. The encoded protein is CSVEDRGNTEAFF.

The CDR3 loop reads CASSLVPPGTGAQPQHF. CDR3 nucleotide sequence: TGTGCCAGCAGTCTCGTTCCCCCCGGGACAGGGGCGCAGCCCCAGCATTTT. V usage is TRBV27 and J usage is TRBJ1-5; 10 bases are a match to TRBD1. V lost 5 bases, J lost 7 bases, and 14 bases stayed unmatched. Germline values: CDR1 MNHEY, CDR2 SMNVEV (reference sequence). The CDR3 runs to 17 residues.